This T cell receptor beta chain came from a study of human CD8 memory T cell subsets. This CDR3 is built from 16 residues. Germline assignment: CDR1 MDHEN and CDR2 SYDVKM. UMI-labeled 5' RACE generated the TCR beta libraries. TCRdb re-analyzed the 5' RACE reads; it lists each CDR3 protein once, without DNA. The sample features about 11,000 distinct CDR3 sequences, with 14% to 15% in its top ten. This chain connects TRBV28 to TRBJ2-2; without DNA, the TCRdb call of TRBD2 cannot be checked. Input material: CD8+ stem-like memory T cells (TSCM and TCM) sorted from PBMCs. Subset indicated: stem-like memory CD8 T cells (TSTEM), CCR7+ PD-1- TIGIT-. This clonotype was sampled from a human donor in good health. CDR3 protein: CASSPQGHLKTGELFF.